A selection of T cell receptor beta chains follows, all from one sample in a study of blood T cells in healthy people across ages. A single record per CDR3 protein comes from TCRdb applying MiXCR to the 5' RACE reads. This table holds roughly 1,300,000 distinct CDR3 sequences, approximately 60% found once. Sequences were obtained from blood. The receptors were sampled from a young man in good health. Each CDR3 is given with its conserved first and last residue. D genes are given only for firm matches. A clone size is listed for some rows: how often the clone was seen (once, few, many), or a class if it is expanded.

size: once; D: -; J: TRBJ2-2; V: TRBV11-2; DNA: TGTGCCAGCAGCTTAGGCGGGACATCATCAGTGGGGGAGCTGTTTTTT; CDR3: CASSLGGTSSVGELFF
size: -; D: TRBD1; J: TRBJ2-1; V: TRBV12-3/TRBV12-4; DNA: TGTGCCAGCAGTCCTGACAGGGGATCGGGCAATGAGCAGTTCTTC; CDR3: CASSPDRGSGNEQFF
size: -; D: -; J: TRBJ1-1; V: TRBV28; DNA: TGTGCCAGCGGGGGAGAAGAGTTCATGAACACTGAAGCTTTCTTT; CDR3: CASGGEEFMNTEAFF
size: once; D: -; J: TRBJ2-1; V: TRBV7-9; DNA: TGTGCCAGCCGTCGGGGCCCCCAGTTCTTC; CDR3: CASRRGPQFF
size: -; D: -; J: TRBJ2-1; V: TRBV4-3; DNA: TGCGCCAGCAGCCAAGAGAGTGCTGGTGAGCAGTTCTTC; CDR3: CASSQESAGEQFF
size: -; D: TRBD1; J: TRBJ1-2; V: TRBV10-3; DNA: TGTGCCATCAAACCGGGACAGGGGGCGGTTAACTATGGCTACACCTTC; CDR3: CAIKPGQGAVNYGYTF
size: few; D: -; J: TRBJ2-5; V: TRBV15; DNA: TGTGCCACCAGCAGAGATGGAATAGAAGAGACCCAGTACTTC; CDR3: CATSRDGIEETQYF
size: -; D: -; J: TRBJ2-7; V: TRBV4-2; DNA: TGTGCCAGCAGCAAAGAAGCCCCGCAGCTTAGGTCCCACGAGCAGTACTTC; CDR3: CASSKEAPQLRSHEQYF
size: -; D: TRBD2; J: TRBJ2-3; V: TRBV20-1; DNA: TGCAGTGCTAGAGTCCCAGGTAGCGGGGGCCTCACAGATACGCAGTATTTT; CDR3: CSARVPGSGGLTDTQYF
size: few; D: TRBD1; J: TRBJ2-5; V: TRBV6-6; DNA: TGTGCCAGCTCCGAGAGACAGGGCTGGGAGACCCAGTACTTC; CDR3: CASSERQGWETQYF
size: few; D: -; J: TRBJ2-6; V: TRBV7-9; DNA: TGTGCCAGCAGCACTCTGGATCTCTCTGGGGCCAACGTCCTGACTTTC; CDR3: CASSTLDLSGANVLTF
size: -; D: -; J: TRBJ1-1; V: TRBV11-2; DNA: TGTGCCAGCAGCTTGATTCTACGGGGAGAAGCTTTCTTT; CDR3: CASSLILRGEAFF
size: -; D: -; J: TRBJ1-1; V: TRBV12-5; DNA: TGTGCTAGTGGTTTGACAGGGACCACTGAAGCTTTCTTT; CDR3: CASGLTGTTEAFF
size: -; D: -; J: TRBJ2-3; V: TRBV13; DNA: TGTGCCAGCAGCACTAGGGACGTCACTGGCACAGATACGCAGTATTTT; CDR3: CASSTRDVTGTDTQYF
size: -; D: -; J: TRBJ2-5; V: TRBV12-3/TRBV12-4; DNA: TGTGCCAGCAGTTTAGCTCCGTTTACCTACAATGAGCAGTACTTC; CDR3: CASSLAPFTYNEQYF
size: few; D: TRBD1; J: TRBJ2-7; V: TRBV7-2; DNA: TGTGCCAGCAGCATGAGGACAGGGGGTTCGTTCGAGCAGTACTTC; CDR3: CASSMRTGGSFEQYF
size: -; D: -; J: TRBJ2-7; V: TRBV6-5; DNA: TGTGCCAGCACCCGGGCAGGGCCCTACGAGCAGTACTTC; CDR3: CASTRAGPYEQYF
size: -; D: -; J: TRBJ1-4; V: TRBV6-6; DNA: TGTGCCAGCAGTTACTCGACGGGGGTCCATGAAAAACTGTTTTTT; CDR3: CASSYSTGVHEKLFF
size: once; D: -; J: TRBJ2-5; V: TRBV20-1; DNA: TGCAGTGCTAGGATGATGGTGAGCGGCCTCCAAGAGACCCAGTACTTC; CDR3: CSARMMVSGLQETQYF
size: -; D: -; J: TRBJ1-1; V: TRBV6-2/TRBV6-3; DNA: TGTGCCAGCCAGTTAAAGAACACTGAAGCTTTCTTT; CDR3: CASQLKNTEAFF